The clone carrying this TCR beta chain was seen only a few times. Antigen unknown. The data were obtained in a study of human T cells and chemical hapten exposure. Study details: Patches with 0.01% DPC went on the upper back, and the tests were read at 6 days.

General study results and limits: Once DPC sensitization occurred, TCRs above 1 in 1000 frequency showed no change. There was alopecia in the donors, so their immune response may differ from that of healthy people.

MiXCR was run by TCRdb on the RACE reads, yielding one entry per CDR3 protein. The table has about 70,000 distinct CDR3 sequences, 8.5% seen once. With 4 bases removed from V and 4 bases from J, the gap between germline ends came to 16 bases. Germline V gene lookup returns CDR1 SGHDN and CDR2 FVKESK. The CDR3 runs to 15 residues. Specified time point: patch test 2, 6 weeks after DPC sensitization. Sample treatment: therapeutic diphenylcyclopropenone sensitization with weekly scalp DPC. Alopecia patients between 18 and 70 years old and suitable for DPC were used as donors. J is TRBJ1-2 and V is TRBV14, with D perhaps matching TRBD1 (5 bases). Material: whole blood, obtained in connection with sensitization to the hapten diphenylcyclopropenone (DPC). This clonotype was obtained from a woman in her 50s with alopecia areata. Some clones in this sample may be carry-over from other donors' samples. In DNA form, the CDR3 reads TGTGCCAGCAGCCGTCAGACGGGCAGGGTCTATGGCTACACCTTC. Its protein product is CASSRQTGRVYGYTF. Supplemented by reference TRBV14 and TRBJ1-2, the full variable domain reads EAGVTQFPSHSVIEKGQTVTLRCDPISGHDNLYWYRRVMGKEIKFLLHFVKESKQDESGMPNNRFLAERTGGTYSTLKVQPAELEDSGVYFCASSRQTGRVYGYTFGSGTRLTVV.